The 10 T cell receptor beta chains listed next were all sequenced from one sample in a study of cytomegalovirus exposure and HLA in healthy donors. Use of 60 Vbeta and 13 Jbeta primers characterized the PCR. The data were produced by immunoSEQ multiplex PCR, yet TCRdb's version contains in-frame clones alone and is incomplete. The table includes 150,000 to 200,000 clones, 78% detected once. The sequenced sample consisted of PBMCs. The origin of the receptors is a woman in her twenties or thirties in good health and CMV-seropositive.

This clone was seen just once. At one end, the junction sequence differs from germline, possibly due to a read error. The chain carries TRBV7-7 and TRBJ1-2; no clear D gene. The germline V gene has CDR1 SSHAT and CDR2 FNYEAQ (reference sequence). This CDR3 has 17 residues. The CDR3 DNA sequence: TGTGCTAGCAGCTTAGATGAGGGAGAGGTTTATAACTATGGCTACACCTTC. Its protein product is CASSLDEGEVYNYGYTF. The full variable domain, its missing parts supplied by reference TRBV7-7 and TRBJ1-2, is GAGVSQSPRYKVTKRGQDVTLRCDPISSHATLYWYQQALGQGPEFLTYFNYEAQPDKSGLPSDRFSAERPEGSISTLTIQRTEQRDSAMYRCASSLDEGEVYNYGYTFGSGTRLTVV.

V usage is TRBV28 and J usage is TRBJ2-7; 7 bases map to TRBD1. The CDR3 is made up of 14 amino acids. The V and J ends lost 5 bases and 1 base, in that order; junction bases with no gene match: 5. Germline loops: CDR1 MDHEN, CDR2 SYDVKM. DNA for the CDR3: TGTGCCAGCAGTGCGACAGGGATATCCTACGAGCAGTACTTC. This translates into CASSATGISYEQYF.

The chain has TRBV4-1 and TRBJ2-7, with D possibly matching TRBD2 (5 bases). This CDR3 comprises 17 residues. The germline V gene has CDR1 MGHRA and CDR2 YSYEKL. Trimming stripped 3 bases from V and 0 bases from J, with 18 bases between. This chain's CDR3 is CASSHLPRGGSSYEQYF. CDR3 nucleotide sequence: TGCGCCAGCAGCCATCTGCCCCGCGGCGGGTCCTCCTACGAGCAGTACTTC.

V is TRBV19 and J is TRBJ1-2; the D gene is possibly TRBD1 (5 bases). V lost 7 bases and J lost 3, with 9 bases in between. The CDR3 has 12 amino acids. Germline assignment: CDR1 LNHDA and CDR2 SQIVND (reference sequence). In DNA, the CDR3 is TGTGCCAGTATGGGGCGTTACTATGGCTACACCTTC. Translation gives CASMGRYYGYTF.

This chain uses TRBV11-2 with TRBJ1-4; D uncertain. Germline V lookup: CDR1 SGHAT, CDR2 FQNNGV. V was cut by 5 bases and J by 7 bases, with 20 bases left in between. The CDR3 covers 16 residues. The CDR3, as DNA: TGTGCCAGCAGCCCCGGCCAGGCCGTTAGTTCTGAAAAACTGTTTTTT. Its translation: CASSPGQAVSSEKLFF.

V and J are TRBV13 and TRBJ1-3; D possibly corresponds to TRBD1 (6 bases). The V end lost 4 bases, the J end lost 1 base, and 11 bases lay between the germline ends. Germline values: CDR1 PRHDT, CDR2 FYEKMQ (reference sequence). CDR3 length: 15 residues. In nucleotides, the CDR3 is TGTGCCAGCAGCTCTCAACAGGGATCTGGAAACACCATATATTTT. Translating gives CASSSQQGSGNTIYF.

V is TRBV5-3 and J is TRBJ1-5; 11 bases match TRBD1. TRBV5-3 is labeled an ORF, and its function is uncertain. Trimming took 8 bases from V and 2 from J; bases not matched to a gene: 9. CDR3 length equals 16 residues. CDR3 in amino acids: CARNWTGGLRNQPQHF. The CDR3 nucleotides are TGTGCCAGGAATTGGACAGGGGGCCTACGCAATCAGCCCCAGCATTTT.

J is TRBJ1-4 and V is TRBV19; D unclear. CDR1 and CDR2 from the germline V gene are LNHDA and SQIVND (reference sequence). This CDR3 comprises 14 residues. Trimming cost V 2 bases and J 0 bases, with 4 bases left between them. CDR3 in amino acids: CASSIPATNEKLFF. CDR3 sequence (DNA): TGTGCCAGTAGTATACCCGCAACTAATGAAAAACTGTTTTTT.

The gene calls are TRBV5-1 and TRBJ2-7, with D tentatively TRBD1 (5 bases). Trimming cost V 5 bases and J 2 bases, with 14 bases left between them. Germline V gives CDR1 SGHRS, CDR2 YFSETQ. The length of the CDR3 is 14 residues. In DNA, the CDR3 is TGCGCCAGCAGAAGTGGGGCCACTACCTACGAGCAGTACTTC. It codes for CASRSGATTYEQYF. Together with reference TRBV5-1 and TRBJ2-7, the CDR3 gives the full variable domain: KAGVTQTPRYLIKTRGQQVTLSCSPISGHRSVSWYQQTPGQGLQFLFEYFSETQRNKGNFPGRFSGRQFSNSRSEMNVSTLELGDSALYLCASRSGATTYEQYFGPGTRLTVT.

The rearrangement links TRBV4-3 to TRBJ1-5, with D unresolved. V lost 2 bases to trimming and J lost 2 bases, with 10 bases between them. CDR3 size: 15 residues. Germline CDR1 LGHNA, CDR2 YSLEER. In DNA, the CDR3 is TGCGCCAGCAGCCAACGAGGTATGGGCAATCAGCCCCAGCATTTT. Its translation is CASSQRGMGNQPQHF.